These 32 T cell receptor beta chains were all obtained from the same sample, sequenced in a study of T cell changes during pregnancy in multiple sclerosis. Repertoires were generated with immunoSEQ multiplex PCR, while TCRdb's copy carries only in-frame clones and drops some. The sample has around 100,000 clones, approximately 90% seen once; the top ten hold 1.5%. The sample consisted of peripheral blood, taken in the third trimester of pregnancy. These receptor sequences come from a female donor with multiple sclerosis, enrolled in a pregnancy study.

The rearrangement uses TRBV2 and TRBJ1-1, with D possibly matching TRBD1 (6 bases). The V gene lost 6 bases and the J gene lost 5 bases, with 22 bases spanning the gap. This CDR3 spans 16 amino acids. Germline CDR1 and CDR2: SNHLY and FYNNEI. The CDR3 is CASREIKAQGRTEAFF. Here the CDR3 DNA reads TGTGCCAGCAGAGAAATAAAGGCCCAGGGGAGAACTGAAGCTTTCTTT. Full variable domain (missing parts from reference TRBV2 and TRBJ1-1): EPEVTQTPSHQVTQMGQEVILRCVPISNHLYFYWYRQILGQKVEFLVSFYNNEISEKSEIFDDQFSVERPDGSNFTLKIRSTKLEDSAMYFCASREIKAQGRTEAFFGQGTRLTVV.

The chain combines TRBV7-8 with TRBJ2-5; 8 nucleotides line up with TRBD2. The J segment lost 3 bases and the V segment lost 2 bases, leaving 8 bases of the junction unmatched. Looked up from germline, CDR1 is SGHVS and CDR2 is FQNEAQ. The CDR3 contains 16 residues. CDR3 in amino acids: CASSLFPRGAKETQYF. The CDR3 DNA is TGTGCCAGCAGCTTATTTCCGCGGGGGGCAAAAGAGACCCAGTACTTC.

This chain links TRBV29-1 with TRBJ1-2, with D perhaps TRBD1 (5 bases). Germline values: CDR1 SQVTM, CDR2 ANQGSEA. Trimming removed 0 bases from V and 0 bases from J, with 11 bases in between. CDR3 length equals 15 residues. CDR3 sequence: CSVEDRQTANYGYTF. The DNA for the CDR3 is TGCAGCGTTGAAGATCGGCAGACAGCTAACTATGGCTACACCTTC.

V and J are TRBV5-5 and TRBJ2-5; TRBD1 agrees at 7 bases. Germline assignment: CDR1 SGHKS and CDR2 YYEKEE (reference sequence). Trimming took 6 bases from V and 6 from J; bases not matched to a gene: 8. The CDR3 has 13 residues. The chain's CDR3 is CASTIQGWQTQYF. The CDR3 bases are TGTGCCAGCACCATACAGGGGTGGCAGACCCAGTACTTC.

This chain links TRBV28 with TRBJ1-3; no clear D. Germline CDR1 is MDHEN and CDR2 is SYDVKM. V was trimmed by 1 base and J by 4 bases, leaving 11 bases between them. This CDR3 is 15 amino acids long. The CDR3 DNA follows: TGTGCCAGCAGTTTATCTCGGGTGGAGGGAAACACCATATATTTT. Translation: CASSLSRVEGNTIYF.

This clone was seen many times. The chain is built from TRBV18 and TRBJ1-4, with 7 nucleotides matching TRBD1. Germline V lookup: CDR1 KGHSH, CDR2 LQKENI. The CDR3 has 14 residues. V shed 4 bases, J shed 8 bases, and the junction held 7 bases outside the gene matches. CDR3 protein: CASSRDSEREKLFF. As DNA, the CDR3 is TGTGCCAGCTCACGGGACAGCGAGAGGGAAAAACTGTTTTTT. Together with reference TRBV18 and TRBJ1-4, the CDR3 gives the full variable domain: NAGVMQNPRHLVRRRGQEARLRCSPMKGHSHVYWYRQLPEEGLKFMVYLQKENIIDESGMPKERFSAEFPKEGPSILRIQQVVRGDSAAYFCASSRDSEREKLFFGSGTQLSVL.

J is TRBJ2-7 and V is TRBV29-1, with D maybe TRBD2 (6 bases). The CDR3 spans 14 residues. Germline CDR1 is SQVTM and CDR2 is ANQGSEA. V was pared by 5 bases and J by 1 base, with 15 bases between. This CDR3 is CSVWGLKDSYEQYF. The CDR3, as DNA: TGCAGCGTTTGGGGACTTAAGGATTCCTACGAGCAGTACTTC.

This chain links TRBV7-9 with TRBJ1-2, with D maybe TRBD1 (5 bases). CDR1 and CDR2 from the germline V gene are SEHNR and FQNEAQ (reference sequence). The ends were cut back, 6 bases at V and 2 bases at J, with 10 bases in the middle. This CDR3 has 13 residues. The CDR3 nucleotides are TGTGCCAGCAGATGGGAGGGGAACTATGGCTACACCTTC. Its translation: CASRWEGNYGYTF.

The J gene is TRBJ2-3, the V gene TRBV5-1; 10 positions match TRBD2. Germline CDR1 and CDR2: SGHRS and YFSETQ. This CDR3 spans 15 amino acids. V shed 4 bases and J 4 bases; nucleotides not matched to a gene: 6. CDR3 bases: TGCGCCAGCAGCCCCGGGACTAGCGTCGCAGATACGCAGTATTTT. It is translated as CASSPGTSVADTQYF.

The chain recombines TRBV5-1 with TRBJ1-2; maybe TRBD1 (6 bases). The CDR3 is made up of 13 amino acids. V lost 6 bases to trimming and J lost 4 bases, with 13 bases between them. Germline V gene lookup returns CDR1 SGHRS and CDR2 YFSETQ. CDR3 sequence reads: CASTEGQSYGYTF. DNA for the CDR3: TGCGCCAGCACGGAAGGACAGTCCTATGGCTACACCTTC.

The rearrangement links TRBV9 to TRBJ1-4; 7 bases fit TRBD1. Germline lookup yields CDR1 SGDLS and CDR2 YYNGEE. CDR3 length: 14 amino acids. V trimming: 4 bases; J trimming: 6 bases; junction bases outside the gene matches: 6. The CDR3 sequence: CASSRQGRDEKLFF. CDR3 in DNA: TGTGCCAGCAGCCGACAGGGTAGGGATGAAAAACTGTTTTTT.

This chain connects TRBV6-1 to TRBJ1-2; TRBD1 agrees at 8 bases. The V segment lost 6 bases and the J segment 4 bases; nucleotides outside the gene matches: 10. The CDR3 length is 15 residues. Germline assignment: CDR1 MNHNS and CDR2 SASEGT. In DNA form, the CDR3 reads TGTGCCAGCAGGTTCCAGACAGGGGTCCTCTATGGCTACACCTTC. This sequence encodes CASRFQTGVLYGYTF.

The V gene is TRBV27, the J gene TRBJ1-5, with D unclear. This CDR3 has 14 residues. V was shortened by 2 bases and J by 6 bases, with 11 bases between the two germline ends. Per the germline V gene, CDR1 is MNHEY and CDR2 is SMNVEV (reference sequence). CDR3: CASSLRVVGQPQHF. The CDR3 region has the DNA TGTGCCAGCAGTTTACGAGTAGTTGGTCAGCCCCAGCATTTT.

This rearrangement joins TRBV5-4 to TRBJ2-3, with D possibly matching TRBD2 (5 bases). CDR1 is SGHNT, CDR2 YYREEE, per germline (reference sequence). Trimming pared 4 bases from V and 2 bases from J, leaving 17 bases between. This CDR3 contains 16 residues. The CDR3: CASSRSLEVNTDTQYF. CDR3 nucleotides: TGTGCCAGCAGCCGTTCACTAGAGGTAAACACAGATACGCAGTATTTT.

The rearrangement uses TRBV6-1 and TRBJ1-3; no definite D call. The germline V and J ends were trimmed by 7 bases and 0 bases, with 10 bases remaining between them. The germline V gene has CDR1 MNHNS and CDR2 SASEGT. This CDR3 comprises 14 residues. The CDR3 coding sequence is TGTGCCAGCACAAGAGACAACTCTGGAAACACCATATATTTT. Amino acids: CASTRDNSGNTIYF.

This clone was detected only once. V usage is TRBV20-1 and J usage is TRBJ2-3; D is ambiguous. The CDR3 sequence is 10 residues long. The germline V gene has CDR1 DFQATT and CDR2 SNEGSKA (reference sequence). Trimming pared 4 bases from V and 4 bases from J, leaving 3 bases between. This CDR3 reads CSATSDTQYF. The CDR3 nucleotides are TGCAGTGCTACATCAGATACGCAGTATTTT.

This clone was found a few times. The chain couples TRBV18 to TRBJ1-1, with TRBD1 identical over 10 bases. Losses at the gene ends were 4 bases for V and 5 bases for J; bases not matched to a gene: 4. The CDR3 totals 14 residues. Looked up from germline, CDR1 is KGHSH and CDR2 is LQKENI. The DNA of the CDR3 is TGTGCCAGCTCACAGGGACAGGGGCAGACTGAAGCTTTCTTT. Residues: CASSQGQGQTEAFF.

V usage is TRBV20-1 and J usage is TRBJ2-1, with D maybe TRBD2 (6 bases). The CDR3 contains 10 residues. Germline V lookup: CDR1 DFQATT, CDR2 SNEGSKA (reference sequence). The CDR3 nucleotides read TGCAGCTGGGGGAGGATTGAGCAGTTCTTC. Translation gives CSWGRIEQFF.

The DNA for the CDR3 is TGTGCCAGCAGTGCTACAGGGGACCATCAGCCCCAGCATTTT. It translates to CASSATGDHQPQHF. The V call is TRBV28, the J call TRBJ1-5, with TRBD1 matching 7 bases. Losses at the gene ends were 5 bases for V and 5 bases for J; bases not matched to a gene: 6. Germline values: CDR1 MDHEN, CDR2 SYDVKM. CDR3 length: 14 amino acids.

The chain carries TRBV10-3 and TRBJ1-1; D possibly corresponds to TRBD1 (6 bases). Germline-derived CDR1 and CDR2 are ENHRY and SYGVKD. The ends were cut back, 10 bases at V and 4 bases at J, with 31 bases in the middle. This CDR3 spans 18 amino acids. CDR3 residues: CATNNGAGVGVMGTEAFF. The CDR3 nucleotides read TGTGCCACCAACAATGGGGCAGGGGTTGGGGTAATGGGCACTGAAGCTTTCTTT.

This chain uses TRBV6-5 with TRBJ1-6; 7 nucleotides match TRBD1. In germline, CDR1 is MNHEY, CDR2 SVGAGI. The junction had 4 bases not matched to a gene; V was cut back by 4 bases and J by 7 bases. This CDR3 spans 14 amino acids. The CDR3 DNA is TGTGCCAGCAGTTCCGGGACAGAGAATTCACCCCTCCACTTT. This gives the protein CASSSGTENSPLHF.

Concerning this clone itself: Different DNA sequences within this sample yield the same CDR3. The V and J genes are TRBV28 and TRBJ1-4; D is uncertain. The V end was cut by 2 bases, the J end by 0 bases, with 7 bases between. The CDR3 contains 15 residues. Germline V gene sequence: CDR1 MDHEN, CDR2 SYDVKM. CDR3 region: CASSLGGATNEKLFF. The CDR3 nucleotides read TGTGCCAGCAGTTTAGGAGGAGCAACTAATGAAAAACTGTTTTTT.

The V and J genes are TRBV5-6 and TRBJ1-1, with D unclear. The ends were cut back, 2 bases at V and 8 bases at J, with 7 bases in the middle. This CDR3 spans 11 amino acids. Germline assignment: CDR1 SGHDT and CDR2 YYEEEE. The CDR3 bases are TGTGCCAGCAGCTTTGAGAGGGAAGCTTTCTTT. This sequence encodes CASSFEREAFF.

The chain employs TRBV19 and TRBJ2-2; no definite D call. Per the germline V gene, CDR1 is LNHDA and CDR2 is SQIVND (reference sequence). CDR3 length: 13 residues. V shed 2 bases and J shed 2 bases, with 3 bases lying between them. CDR3: CASSITNTGELFF. The CDR3 nucleotides read TGTGCCAGTAGTATAACTAACACCGGGGAGCTGTTTTTT.

The J gene is TRBJ2-6, the V gene TRBV10-1, with 9 bases aligning to TRBD1. The junction had 6 bases not matched to a gene; V was cut back by 6 bases and J by 3 bases. Germline V lookup: CDR1 WNHNN, CDR2 SYGVQD (reference sequence). The CDR3 contains 16 residues. DNA for the CDR3: TGCGCCAGCAGGGGGACAGGGTTGGTTGGGGCCAACGTCCTGACTTTC. Its protein is CASRGTGLVGANVLTF.

The chain is built from TRBV7-9 and TRBJ1-2; a weak D match, TRBD1 (5 bases). Germline lookup yields CDR1 SEHNR and CDR2 FQNEAQ (reference sequence). The CDR3 sequence is 15 residues long. The V end was cut by 8 bases, the J end by 8 bases, with 24 bases between. The CDR3 DNA reads TGTGCCAGCCGCAGCTTAAGCAGGGTGGCGAGAGGCTACACCTTC. It specifies CASRSLSRVARGYTF.

This clone is a singleton in its sample. The chain recombines TRBV9 with TRBJ2-2, with D maybe TRBD1 (6 bases). CDR1 is SGDLS and CDR2 is YYNGEE in the germline V gene. CDR3 length: 15 residues. Trimming left V 0 bases short and J 5 bases short, with 11 bases between. CDR3 protein: CASSVGQGLTGELFF. The CDR3 DNA reads TGTGCCAGCAGCGTAGGGCAGGGGCTGACCGGGGAGCTGTTTTTT.

The V gene is TRBV18, the J gene TRBJ2-3, with TRBD2 matching 9 bases. The trim removed 5 bases at V and 6 bases at J, leaving 6 bases unmatched. Germline lookup yields CDR1 KGHSH and CDR2 LQKENI. This CDR3 spans 14 amino acids. Here the CDR3 reads CASSYLAGSDTQYF. The CDR3 DNA reads as TGTGCCAGCTCATACCTAGCGGGATCGGATACGCAGTATTTT.

This clone was found a few times. The V and J genes are TRBV7-9 and TRBJ1-2; a possible D gene is TRBD1 (5 bases). Deletions cut 7 bases from V and 9 bases from J, with 12 bases between. The germline gives CDR1 SEHNR, CDR2 FQNEAQ (reference sequence). The CDR3 has 11 residues. CDR3 in amino acids: CASTKGHSYTF. For the CDR3, the DNA is TGTGCCAGCACCAAGGGGCACAGCTACACCTTC. Full variable domain (missing parts from reference TRBV7-9 and TRBJ1-2): DTGVSQNPRHKITKRGQNVTFRCDPISEHNRLYWYRQTLGQGPEFLTYFQNEAQLEKSRLLSDRFSAERPKGSFSTLEIQRTEQGDSAMYLCASTKGHSYTFGSGTRLTVV.

The V call is TRBV19, the J call TRBJ2-1; D uncertain. The CDR3 is 14 residues long. V dropped 3 bases and J dropped 7 bases, with 13 bases sitting between them. Germline CDR1 is LNHDA and CDR2 is SQIVND (reference sequence). The CDR3 loop is CASSMGLTGNEQFF. For the CDR3, the DNA is TGTGCCAGTAGTATGGGCCTTACCGGTAATGAGCAGTTCTTC.

V gene TRBV7-9 combines with J gene TRBJ2-4, with D possibly matching TRBD1 (6 bases). The germline CDR1 and CDR2 sequences are SEHNR and FQNEAQ (reference sequence). The CDR3 runs to 14 residues. V lost 5 bases and J 3 bases, leaving 11 bases between the germline ends. The DNA for the CDR3 is TGTGCCAGCAGCCAACCGGACAGCAAAAACATTCAGTACTTC. Translating it yields CASSQPDSKNIQYF. Complete variable domain (other parts from reference TRBV7-9 and TRBJ2-4): DTGVSQNPRHKITKRGQNVTFRCDPISEHNRLYWYRQTLGQGPEFLTYFQNEAQLEKSRLLSDRFSAERPKGSFSTLEIQRTEQGDSAMYLCASSQPDSKNIQYFGAGTRLSVL.

CDR3 sequence: CAWRRGQGNYGYTF. CDR3 bases: TGTGCCTGGAGGCGGGGACAGGGCAACTATGGCTACACCTTC. V usage is TRBV30 and J usage is TRBJ1-2, with 9 bases identical to TRBD1. CDR3 size: 14 residues. Germline V gene data show CDR1 as GTSNPN and CDR2 as SVGIG (reference sequence). V shed 3 bases and J 2 bases; nucleotides not matched to a gene: 4.